This T cell receptor (beta chain) was identified in a study of cytomegalovirus exposure and HLA in healthy donors. General study results and limits: Several top significant clusters appeared, in a later analysis, to be linked to common viral pathogens.

Details on this clone: Its antigen remains unidentified.

The PCR had 60 Vbeta and 13 Jbeta primers. Method: immunoSEQ multiplex PCR; TCRdb's copy keeps in-frame clones and lacks some. The top ten clones hold more than 1.5% of a sample with about 260,000 clones, around four fifths of them seen once. The ends lost 6 bases at V and 3 bases at J; junction bases unmatched: 3. Per germline, CDR1 SGHNT and CDR2 YYREEE (reference sequence). There are 13 residues in the CDR3. This TCR was recovered from a middle-aged woman in good health and CMV-seropositive. The genes are TRBV5-4 and TRBJ2-7; 10 bases line up with TRBD1. The sequenced sample was PBMCs. The CDR3, as DNA: TGTGCCAGCACCCGGGACAGGGGCTACGAGCAGTACTTC. Amino acid sequence: CASTRDRGYEQYF.